This is a list of T cell receptor beta chains from one sample in a study of cytomegalovirus exposure and HLA in healthy donors. Libraries were prepared by immunoSEQ multiplex PCR; TCRdb keeps only in-frame clonotypes and omits some of them. The sample contains 200,000 or so clones, about 90% of which appear only once. Sequenced input: PBMCs. Every receptor here comes from a girl under two years old in good health and CMV-seronegative. The CDR3 runs from the conserved cysteine through the conserved F or W. D genes are given only for firm matches. Rows give clone size only sometimes, using once, few, many, or a class for an expanded clone.

J | D | V | size | DNA | CDR3
TRBJ2-5 | TRBD1 | TRBV15 | . | TGTGCCACCAGCAGACCCCCGACAGGGGTTCGAGAGACCCAGTACTTC | CATSRPPTGVRETQYF
TRBJ1-1 | TRBD1 | TRBV10-3 | . | TGTGCCATCGCCGGGACAGGGGACCTCATGAACACTGAAGCTTTCTTT | CAIAGTGDLMNTEAFF
TRBJ2-7 | TRBD1 | TRBV5-1 | once | TGCGCCAGCAGCTCCTCACAGGGGGCTCAGCAGTACTTC | CASSSSQGAQQYF
TRBJ1-5 | . | TRBV27 | . | TGTGCCAGCAGTCTATGGAGGGGCGATCAGCCCCAGCATTTT | CASSLWRGDQPQHF
TRBJ2-7 | . | TRBV14 | . | TGTGCCAGCAGCCAAGCGGGACTGACAGGGAACTCCTACGAGCAGTACTTC | CASSQAGLTGNSYEQYF
TRBJ1-2 | TRBD1 | TRBV6-5 | . | TGTGCCAGCAGTCAGACCGGGACAGATTATGGCTACACCTTC | CASSQTGTDYGYTF
TRBJ1-5 | TRBD1 | TRBV19 | once | TGTGCCAGTAGTGCATCAGGGGGCGTAGATCAGCCCCAGCATTTT | CASSASGGVDQPQHF
TRBJ1-2 | . | TRBV30 | . | TGTGCCTCGACCCGAAGTGCAGGGGCCTATGGCTACACCTTC | CASTRSAGAYGYTF
TRBJ2-7 | . | TRBV18 | once | TGTGCCAGCTCACCAACAGGGTACCCCGAGCAGTACTTC | CASSPTGYPEQYF
TRBJ2-5 | . | TRBV6-1 | . | TGTGCCAGCAGTCCAGACAGGCAAGAGACCCAGTACTTC | CASSPDRQETQYF
TRBJ2-1 | . | TRBV7-8 | . | TGTGCCAGCAGCTTATATGGGGGGGCCAATGAGCAGTTCTTC | CASSLYGGANEQFF
TRBJ2-3 | . | TRBV6-5 | once | TGTGCCAGCAGACATAAAGATACGCAGTATTTT | CASRHKDTQYF
TRBJ2-7 | . | TRBV6-5 | . | TGTGCCAGCGGTCGGACAGTCTCCTACGAGCAGTACTTC | CASGRTVSYEQYF
TRBJ2-3 | . | TRBV5-6 | . | TGTGCCAGCAGCTGGGGACTTCCCCCAAAACCAGATACGCAGTATTTT | CASSWGLPPKPDTQYF
TRBJ1-1 | TRBD1 | TRBV2 | . | TGTGCCAGGATGGGACAGGGGAACACTGAAGCTTTCTTT | CARMGQGNTEAFF
TRBJ2-1 | TRBD1 | TRBV13 | . | TGTGCCAGCAGCTTATCAGGGGGCAGGGCGGTCAACAATGAGCAGTTCTTC | CASSLSGGRAVNNEQFF
TRBJ2-2 | TRBD1 | TRBV5-1 | . | TGCGCCAGCAGATCCACGGGACAGAGGAACACCGGGGAGCTGTTTTTT | CASRSTGQRNTGELFF
TRBJ2-2 | TRBD2 | TRBV6-5 | . | TGTGCCAGCAGTTGGCTAGCGGGGGTTAACACCGGGGAGCTGTTTTTT | CASSWLAGVNTGELFF
TRBJ2-3 | TRBD1 | TRBV7-2 | . | TGTGCCAGCAGCTTAGCCAGGGGGATAAGCACAGATACGCAGTATTTT | CASSLARGISTDTQYF
TRBJ2-7 | TRBD1 | TRBV6-5 | . | TGTGCCAGCTCGGACGGGACAGGGTTAAGGTACGAGCAGTACTTC | CASSDGTGLRYEQYF
TRBJ2-7 | TRBD2 | TRBV18 | . | TGTGCCAGCTCACCAAGGACTAGCGGAGCCTACGAGCAGTACTTC | CASSPRTSGAYEQYF
TRBJ2-5 | . | TRBV5-1 | . | TGCGCCAGCAGCCCCGCGGATTTCCAAGAGACCCAGTACTTC | CASSPADFQETQYF
TRBJ2-7 | TRBD2 | TRBV5-4 | few | TGTGCCAGCAGCGAGGGACTAGCGGAGACCTACGAGCAGTACTTC | CASSEGLAETYEQYF
TRBJ2-3 | TRBD2 | TRBV9 | . | TGTGCCAGCAGCCTTGGACTAGCGGGTTGGACAGATACGCAGTATTTT | CASSLGLAGWTDTQYF
TRBJ1-1 | TRBD1 | TRBV6-5 | . | TGTGCCAGCAGTTCAAACAGGGGTATGAACACTGAAGCTTTCTTT | CASSSNRGMNTEAFF
TRBJ2-5 | . | TRBV2 | once | TGTGCCAGCAGGGAGAGGGGGGAGACCCAGTACTTC | CASRERGETQYF
TRBJ2-2 | TRBD2 | TRBV5-4 | . | TGTGCCAGCAGCGTCGGGACTAGCGGGAGGGCCGGGGAGCTGTTTTTT | CASSVGTSGRAGELFF
TRBJ2-7 | . | TRBV6-5 | . | TGTGCCAGCAGACCCCTCCCAGGGGCAACCTACGAGCAGTACTTC | CASRPLPGATYEQYF
TRBJ2-5 | TRBD2 | TRBV10-3 | . | TGTGCCATCAGTGAGGGACTAGCGGGAGGGGATCAGACCCAGTACTTC | CAISEGLAGGDQTQYF
TRBJ2-7 | TRBD1 | TRBV7-9 | . | TGTGCCAGCAGCTGGGTCGGGACAGGGGACTACGAGCAGTACTTC | CASSWVGTGDYEQYF
TRBJ1-1 | TRBD1 | TRBV2 | . | TGTGCCAGCAGGGACAGGGGCGCTAACACTGAAGCTTTCTTT | CASRDRGANTEAFF
TRBJ1-3 | . | TRBV21-1 | . | TGTGCCAGGACGGGGGACAGAATAGGAAACACCATATATTTT | CARTGDRIGNTIYF
TRBJ2-5 | TRBD1 | TRBV7-8 | . | TGTGCCAGCAGCCTGGGACAGTGGAGGGAGACCCAGTACTTC | CASSLGQWRETQYF